This T cell receptor (beta chain) was documented in a study of cytomegalovirus exposure and HLA in healthy donors. Study results and caveats: Later, an analysis showed that TCR beta chains associated with HLA were more clonally expanded than others that were equally common. In an earlier analysis, productive rearrangement rates for most beta V segments clustered near 90% or 30%.

PCR amplification relied on 60 Vbeta primers (plus 13 Jbeta primers). In the original workflow: A later analysis counted 65 million to 90 million unique TCR beta chains, around 10 million shared. Profiled with immunoSEQ multiplex PCR; TCRdb holds only in-frame clones, not every one. That table furnishes V, J and clone size, whereas the DNA furnished D and trimming. The table shows some 110,000 clones, with around 77% occurring only once. The germline V gene encodes CDR1 SGHRS and CDR2 YFSETQ. After removal of 4 bases from V and 2 bases from J, the junction contained 3 bases not matched to a gene. This CDR3 has 14 residues. A note on this clone: What it recognizes is unknown.

The rearrangement joins TRBV5-1 to TRBJ1-3, with TRBD1 matching 7 bases. The receptor was derived from a man aged 50 to 59 in good health and CMV-seropositive. The source material was PBMCs. The CDR3 here is CASSPGTAGNTIYF. CDR3 coding DNA: TGCGCCAGCAGCCCCGGGACAGCTGGAAACACCATATATTTT.